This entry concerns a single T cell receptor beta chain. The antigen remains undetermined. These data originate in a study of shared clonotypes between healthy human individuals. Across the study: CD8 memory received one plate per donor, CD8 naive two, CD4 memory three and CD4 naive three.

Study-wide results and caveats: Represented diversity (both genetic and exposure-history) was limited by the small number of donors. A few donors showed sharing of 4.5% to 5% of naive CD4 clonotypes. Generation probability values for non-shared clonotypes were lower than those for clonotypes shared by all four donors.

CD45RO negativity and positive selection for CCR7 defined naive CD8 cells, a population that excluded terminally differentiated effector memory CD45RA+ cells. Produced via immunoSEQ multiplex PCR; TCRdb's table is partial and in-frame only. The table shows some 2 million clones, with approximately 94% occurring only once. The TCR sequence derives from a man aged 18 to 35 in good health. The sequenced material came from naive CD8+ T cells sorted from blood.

CDR3 bases: TGTGCCAGCTCAAACAGGGGTCCGGAGACCCAGTACTTC. It yields the protein CASSNRGPETQYF. The V and J genes are TRBV7-9 and TRBJ2-5; 7 nucleotides line up with TRBD1. The junction had 8 bases not matched to a gene; V was cut back by 8 bases and J by 5 bases. The CDR3 contains 13 residues. Per the germline V gene, CDR1 is SEHNR and CDR2 is FQNEAQ (reference sequence).